The 11 T cell receptor beta chains below all came from one sample that was sequenced in a study of blood T cells in healthy people across ages. For the second PCR, which ran for about 6 to 11 cycles, a sample-barcoded 5' primer and a J-beta primer mix were used. From the 5' RACE reads, TCRdb called clonotypes with MiXCR, one entry per CDR3 protein. This sample yields fewer than 800,000 distinct CDR3 sequences, of which about a third are seen a single time; 15% to 19% belongs to the top ten. The sample was blood. These receptors all stem from a woman of 80 years or more in good health.

This clonotype was observed a few times. V and J are TRBV20-1 and TRBJ2-7; D is undetermined. Germline V gene lookup returns CDR1 DFQATT and CDR2 SNEGSKA (reference sequence). CDR3 length: 12 residues. Trimming left V 2 bases short and J 0 bases short, with 5 bases between. The CDR3 sequence is CSARQFSYEQYF. The CDR3 nucleotides are TGCAGTGCTAGACAGTTCTCCTACGAGCAGTACTTC.

This clonotype was recorded once. This CDR3 fails to terminate in the conserved phenylalanine or tryptophan, so it likely reflects a read error. The V and J genes are TRBV9 and TRBJ2-6, with TRBD1 identical over 8 bases. The germline CDR1 and CDR2 sequences are SGDLS and YYNGEE. The ends lost 4 bases at V and 1 base at J; junction bases unmatched: 13. The CDR3 is 19 residues long. The chain's CDR3 is CASSITKGQGSSGANVLTL. The CDR3 DNA follows: TGTGCCAGCAGCATAACTAAAGGACAGGGAAGTTCTGGGGCCAACGTCCTGACTCTC.

This clonotype was counted at least ten times. The genes are TRBV9 and TRBJ2-1, with 8 bases aligning to TRBD2. This CDR3 comprises 16 residues. The trim removed 4 bases at V and 10 bases at J, leaving 16 bases unmatched. Germline lookup yields CDR1 SGDLS and CDR2 YYNGEE. The chain's CDR3 is CASSFRAGGPLKEQFF. Here the CDR3 DNA reads TGTGCCAGCAGCTTCCGGGCGGGGGGCCCCCTTAAGGAGCAGTTCTTC. The full variable domain, in which reference TRBV9 and TRBJ2-1 provide the parts outside the CDR3, is DSGVTQTPKHLITATGQRVTLRCSPRSGDLSVYWYQQSLDQGLQFLIQYYNGEERAKGNILERFSAQQFPDLHSELNLSSLELGDSALYFCASSFRAGGPLKEQFFGPGTRLTVL.

This clonotype was recorded many times. The chain couples TRBV20-1 to TRBJ2-3; TRBD2 aligns across 13 bases. Germline CDR1 and CDR2: DFQATT and SNEGSKA (reference sequence). With V trimmed by 4 bases and J by 5 bases, 6 bases remained unmatched. CDR3 length equals 15 residues. CDR3 DNA sequence: TGCAGTGCTACCGGACTAGCGGGGGCCGTAGATACGCAGTATTTT. This sequence encodes CSATGLAGAVDTQYF.

The count of this clonotype is one. This may be a read error, as it is one base from a much larger clone. The chain uses TRBV20-1 and TRBJ1-1; 9 nucleotides line up with TRBD1. Germline CDR1 reads DFQATT; CDR2 reads SNEGSKA (reference sequence). This CDR3 region has 14 residues. For the CDR3, the DNA is TGCAGTGCTACGGACAGGGGACGAAACACTGGAGCTTTCTTT. Encoded protein: CSATDRGRNTGAFF.

This clonotype occurred many times. The chain is built from TRBV6-1 and TRBJ2-5; 9 bases fit TRBD1. The junction had 4 bases not matched to a gene; V was cut back by 4 bases and J by 4 bases. The CDR3 is made up of 14 amino acids. Germline CDR1 MNHNS, CDR2 SASEGT. CDR3 sequence reads: CASSGRDRAETQYF. CDR3 coding DNA: TGTGCCAGCAGTGGACGGGACAGGGCAGAGACCCAGTACTTC.

This clonotype was picked up many times. V gene TRBV6-5 combines with J gene TRBJ2-1; the D gene is possibly TRBD2 (6 bases). V lost 0 bases and J 0 bases, leaving 9 bases between the germline ends. This CDR3 is built from 16 residues. Germline CDR1 and CDR2: MNHEY and SVGAGI. The CDR3: CASSYSTGSSYNEQFF. CDR3 nucleotides: TGTGCCAGCAGTTACTCGACCGGGAGCTCCTACAATGAGCAGTTCTTC.

Worth noting for this clonotype: This may be a read error, as it is one base from a much larger clone. The rearrangement uses TRBV9 and TRBJ2-4; 9 nucleotides line up with TRBD2. V dropped 4 bases and J dropped 6; count of bases not matched to a gene: 17. Germline V gene sequence: CDR1 SGDLS, CDR2 YYNGEE. The CDR3 has 18 amino acids. CDR3 nucleotide sequence: TGTGCCAGCAGCAAGCGCCCGGGTAGCGGGGGCCTGGGAAACATTCAGTACTTC. It translates to CASSKRPGSGGLGNIQYF.

This clonotype was counted a few times. The chain recombines TRBV24-1 with TRBJ1-5, with TRBD1 identical over 10 bases. J lost 2 bases, V lost 7 bases, and 4 bases had no gene match. This CDR3 comprises 15 residues. Per the germline V gene, CDR1 is KGHDR and CDR2 is SFDVKD. CDR3 residues: CATSGQGVGNQPQHF. CDR3 DNA: TGTGCCACCAGCGGACAGGGGGTAGGCAATCAGCCCCAGCATTTT.

This clonotype was seen repeatedly, ten times or more. The V gene is TRBV5-1, the J gene TRBJ2-3; D is unresolved. The CDR3 is made up of 15 amino acids. Trimming removed 0 bases from V and 5 bases from J, with 13 bases in between. Germline CDR1 reads SGHRS; CDR2 reads YFSETQ. CDR3 in amino acids: CASSLGSTRIDTQYF. The DNA of the CDR3 is TGCGCCAGCAGCTTGGGTAGTACCCGAATAGATACGCAGTATTTT.

This clonotype has a count of ten or more. This chain links TRBV7-2 with TRBJ2-5, with 14 bases fitting TRBD2. The J segment lost 2 bases and the V segment lost 5 bases, leaving 7 bases of the junction unmatched. The germline V gene encodes CDR1 SGHTA and CDR2 FQGNSA. This CDR3 has 17 amino acids. Written as DNA, the CDR3 is TGTGCCAGCAGCCTTAGACGACTAGCGGGGGGGCAAGAGACCCAGTACTTC. Translated, it gives CASSLRRLAGGQETQYF.